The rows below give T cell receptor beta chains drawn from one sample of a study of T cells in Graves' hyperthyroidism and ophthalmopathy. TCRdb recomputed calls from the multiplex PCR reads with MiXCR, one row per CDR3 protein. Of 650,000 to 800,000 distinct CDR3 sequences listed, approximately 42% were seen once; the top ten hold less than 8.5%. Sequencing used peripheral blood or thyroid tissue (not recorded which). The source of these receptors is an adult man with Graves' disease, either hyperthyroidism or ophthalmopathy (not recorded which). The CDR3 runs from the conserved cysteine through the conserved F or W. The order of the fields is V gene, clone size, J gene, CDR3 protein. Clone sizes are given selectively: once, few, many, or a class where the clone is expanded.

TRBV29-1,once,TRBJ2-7,CSVDMAGLYEQYF
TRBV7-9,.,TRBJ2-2,CASSLRTGTTGELFF
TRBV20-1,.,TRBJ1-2,CSAREQGSGGYTF
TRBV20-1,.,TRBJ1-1,CSAERQGRTEAFF
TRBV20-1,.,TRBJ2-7,CSASGTGGQQITEQYF
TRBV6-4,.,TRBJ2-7,CASSDHLGAGREQYF
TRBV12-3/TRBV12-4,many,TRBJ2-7,CASTVLAGGREQYF
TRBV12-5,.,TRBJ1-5,CASGLVDRGKPQHF
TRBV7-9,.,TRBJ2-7,CASSLGTGAFYEQYF
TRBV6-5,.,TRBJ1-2,CASSYIVNYYGYTF
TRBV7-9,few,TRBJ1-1,CASSPQARVGGTEAFF
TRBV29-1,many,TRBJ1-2,CSVEDHRGENGYTF
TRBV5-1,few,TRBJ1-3,CASSLKATNSGNTIYF
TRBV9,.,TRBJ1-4,CASSATGATNEKLFF
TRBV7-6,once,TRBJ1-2,CASSIDRVYSGYTF
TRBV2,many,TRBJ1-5,CASRDRQDQPQHF
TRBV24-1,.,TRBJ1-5,CATSDSRGSNQPQHF
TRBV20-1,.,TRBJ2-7,CSARSSGGLSYEQYF
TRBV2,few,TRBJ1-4,CASSLARTGATNEKLFF
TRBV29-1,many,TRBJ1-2,CSVASTGNYGYTF
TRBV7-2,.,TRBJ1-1,CASSWEPGGDTEAFF
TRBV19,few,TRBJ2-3,CASSTQREIPDTQYF
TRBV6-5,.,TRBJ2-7,CASSYSGTSASYEQYF
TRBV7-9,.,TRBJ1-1,CASSLRQGTPEAFF
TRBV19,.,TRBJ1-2,CATRGDRIYGYTF
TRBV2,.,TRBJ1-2,CANSPRVGESYGYTF
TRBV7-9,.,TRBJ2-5,CACNRDPGGTQYF
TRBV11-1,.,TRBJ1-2,CASSPVGETYYGYTF
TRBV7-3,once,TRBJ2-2,CASSASGRAITGERFF
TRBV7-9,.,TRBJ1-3,CASSRSGRNTIYF
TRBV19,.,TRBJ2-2,CASSPTDRGRAGELFF
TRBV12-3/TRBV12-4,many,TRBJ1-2,CASSFGTGYGYTF
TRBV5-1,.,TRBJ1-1,CASSFDGDGTEAFF
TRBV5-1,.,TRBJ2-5,CASSHWDGVQETQYF
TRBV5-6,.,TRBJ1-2,CASSPIRTSTEVLYGYTF
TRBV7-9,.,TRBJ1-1,CASSLSAPYRERNTEAFF
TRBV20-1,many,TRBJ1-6,CSARQTGANSPLHF
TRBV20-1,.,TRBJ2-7,CSARPGVGDEQYF
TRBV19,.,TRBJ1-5,CASSTRQGANQPQHF
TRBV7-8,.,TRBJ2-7,CASSLLLEQYF
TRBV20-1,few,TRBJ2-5,CSARDGRETQYF
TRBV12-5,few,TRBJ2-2,CASGQGAGELFF
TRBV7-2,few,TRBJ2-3,CASKVAGADTQYF
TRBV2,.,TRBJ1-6,CASSTKEGGVSPLHF
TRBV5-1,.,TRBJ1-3,CASSLDGNSGNTIYF
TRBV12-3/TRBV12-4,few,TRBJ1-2,CASTVRGGTDGYTF
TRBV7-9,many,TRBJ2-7,CASSLPQGARYEQYF
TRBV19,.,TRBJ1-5,CASSQAINQPQHF
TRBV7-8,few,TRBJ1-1,CASRYRQLGDTEAFF
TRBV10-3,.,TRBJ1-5,CAISESGRGGNQPQHF
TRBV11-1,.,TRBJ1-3,CASSLLRTSIYF
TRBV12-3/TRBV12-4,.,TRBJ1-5,CASRLGGPNQPQHF
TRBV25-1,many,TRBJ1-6,CAGRVGSGSPLHF
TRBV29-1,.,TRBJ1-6,CSSEHGISPLHF
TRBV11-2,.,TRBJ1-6,CASSSGLSSPLHF